This TCR beta chain was captured by sequencing in a study of Ad26.COV2.S vaccination and SARS-CoV-2 variants (dated by TCRdb to the early 2020s). As for the study more broadly: Donors in the vaccine arm were drawn from COV1001, a multicentre, randomized, double-blind, placebo-controlled phase I-IIa trial testing Ad26.COV2.S in healthy adults. A total of some 30 samples were included in the TCR-sequenced set, comprising about 20 Ad26.COV2.S vaccine recipients, 5 placebo recipients and 8 SARS-CoV-2 convalescent individuals. Investigators did not know the trial group allocation while performing experiments and assessing outcomes. Ad26.COV2.S was administered intramuscularly at 5 x 10^10 or 1 x 10^11 viral particles, either as a single shot or as two shots given 56 days apart. Trial participants were randomized into five groups of five, in which low-dose or high-dose Ad26.COV2.S was given once or twice, or placebo was given on both occasions. Sequencing of the TCRbeta repertoire served to evaluate the specificity and breadth of SARS-CoV-2-reactive T cell receptors following Ad26.COV2.S vaccination. Broad study findings and their caveats: Comparing responses between vaccine doses or regimens was not something the study was powered to do. Substantial breadth of spike-specific CD8+ and CD4+ T cell responses was reported after vaccination. Non-spike TCR breadth was comparable between vaccine and placebo recipients, consistent with the vaccine containing only spike. It was noted by the authors that total T cell responses may have been underestimated by the TCR breadth and depth analyses. Compared with placebo recipients, Ad26.COV2.S recipients showed higher spike-specific TCR breadth (P = 0.0014).

TCRbeta CDR3 regions were sequenced with the immunoSEQ Assay. After extraction, genomic DNA underwent amplification by bias-controlled multiplex PCR, followed by high-throughput sequencing. Regarding the original processing steps: To quantify the absolute abundance of each unique TCRbeta CDR3 region, sequences were collapsed and filtered. T cell fraction was estimated by normalizing TCRbeta template counts to usable DNA, which was measured by amplifying reference genes present in all nucleated cells. Repertoire TCRs were annotated as SARS-CoV-2-specific by exact matching of V gene, CDR3 amino acid sequence and J gene to a known reactive TCR set. The reference SARS-CoV-2 TCR set came from MIRA and was filtered for enrichment in COVID-19-positive ImmuneCODE repertoires, removing public or cross-reactive TCRs. Using the MIRA antigens, annotated TCRs were further analysed by specific ORF or by position within an ORF. Breadth was defined as annotated unique rearrangements over total unique productive rearrangements; depth was the summed frequency of those rearrangements. Two-sided Wilcoxon rank-sum tests were applied when comparing TCR breadth between groups. TCRdb stores this immuneACCESS table with in-frame sequences only. Part of the clones is absent; in the studies checked, under half of the shortfall reflects unresolved V genes, and no reason is known for the rest. V and J calls and clone size are copied from that table; D and trimming were computed from the DNA. In this sample the table shows about 330,000 clones, 90% of which occur a single time. Jointly, the top ten make up about 5.4% of the sample.

The treatment or condition label on this specimen signifies: 15 to 20 received Ad26.COV2.S at low or high dose, single or two shots; several received placebo; per-sample allocation not given. Repertoires of vaccine and placebo recipients were sequenced from samples taken on day 63 after the first injection. Between 29 July and 7 August 2020, Cohort 1b enrolled 25 adults aged 18-55 years at one site in Boston, USA. Ad26.COV2.S consisted of a replication-incompetent adenovirus type 26 vector by which a prefusion-stabilized SARS-CoV-2 spike protein from the original Wuhan strain was expressed. Of note for this clone: Its target antigen remains unknown. Qualities for individual bases were not recorded, and no much larger clone is one base off.

Material: peripheral blood, obtained in a trial of Ad26.COV2.S vaccine versus placebo. The sequence came from a person aged 18-65 years who received the Ad26.COV2.S COVID-19 vaccine or a placebo.

Here the CDR3 is given as CASSPGTEGNEQFF. At the DNA level, the sequence is TGTGCCAGCAGCCCCGGGACAGAGGGCAATGAGCAGTTCTTC. Recombination linked TRBV6-4 to TRBJ2-1; TRBD1 aligns with 7 central bases. CDR1 and CDR2, looked up from the germline V gene, are MRHNA and SNTAGT. The cysteine opens and the phenylalanine closes a CDR3 of 14 amino acids. Of all the DNA, just the CDR3 is kept, 42 bases in frame from base 1. V is pruned by 6 bases and J by 6 bases, leaving 8 bases of the junction without a gene match.